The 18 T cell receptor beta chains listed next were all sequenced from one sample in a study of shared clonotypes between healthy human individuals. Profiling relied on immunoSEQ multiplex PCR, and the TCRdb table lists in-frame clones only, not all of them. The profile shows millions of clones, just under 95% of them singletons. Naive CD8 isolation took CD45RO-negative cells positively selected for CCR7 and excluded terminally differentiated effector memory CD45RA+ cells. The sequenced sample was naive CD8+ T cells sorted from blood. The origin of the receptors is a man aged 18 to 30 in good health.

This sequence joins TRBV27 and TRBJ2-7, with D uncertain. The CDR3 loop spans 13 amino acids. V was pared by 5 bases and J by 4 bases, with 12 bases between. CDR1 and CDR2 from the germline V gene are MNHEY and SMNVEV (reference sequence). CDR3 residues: CASSRSPNYEQYF. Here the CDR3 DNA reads TGTGCCAGCAGTCGGTCACCTAATTACGAGCAGTACTTC.

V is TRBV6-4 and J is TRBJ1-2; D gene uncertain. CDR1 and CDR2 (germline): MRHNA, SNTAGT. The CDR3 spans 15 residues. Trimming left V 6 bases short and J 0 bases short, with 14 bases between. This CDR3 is CASRTRDLANYGYTF. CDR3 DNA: TGTGCCAGCAGGACCCGGGATCTAGCTAACTATGGCTACACCTTC.

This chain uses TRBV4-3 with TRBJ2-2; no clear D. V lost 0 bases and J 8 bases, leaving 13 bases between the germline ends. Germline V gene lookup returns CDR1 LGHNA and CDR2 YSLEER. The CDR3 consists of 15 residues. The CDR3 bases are TGCGCCAGCAGCCAAGATAGTACGGTTTATGGGGAGCTGTTTTTT. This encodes CASSQDSTVYGELFF.

DNA of the CDR3: TGCGCCAGCAGTGAGTCGGGGACAGCCAGCCTGAACACTGAAGCTTTCTTT. Protein: CASSESGTASLNTEAFF. V usage is TRBV10-1 and J usage is TRBJ1-1; 7 positions match TRBD1. The length of the CDR3 is 17 residues. CDR1 is WNHNN, CDR2 SYGVQD, per germline (reference sequence). V shed 0 bases, J shed 0 bases, and the junction held 7 bases outside the gene matches.

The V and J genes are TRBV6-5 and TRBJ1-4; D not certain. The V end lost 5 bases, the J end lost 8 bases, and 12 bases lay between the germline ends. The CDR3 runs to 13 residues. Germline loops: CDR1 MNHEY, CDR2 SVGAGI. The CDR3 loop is CASSSSGREKLFF. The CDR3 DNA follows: TGTGCCAGCAGTAGTTCGGGAAGGGAAAAACTGTTTTTT.

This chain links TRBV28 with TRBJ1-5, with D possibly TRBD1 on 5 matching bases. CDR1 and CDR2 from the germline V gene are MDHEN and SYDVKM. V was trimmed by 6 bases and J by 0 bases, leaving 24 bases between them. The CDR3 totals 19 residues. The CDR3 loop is CASRQGRPTYYDSNQPQHF. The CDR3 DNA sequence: TGTGCCAGCAGGCAGGGACGACCAACTTACTACGATAGCAATCAGCCCCAGCATTTT. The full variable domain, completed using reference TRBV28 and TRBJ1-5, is DVKVTQSSRYLVKRTGEKVFLECVQDMDHENMFWYRQDPGLGLRLIYFSYDVKMKEKGDIPEGYSVSREKKERFSLILESASTNQTSMYLCASRQGRPTYYDSNQPQHFGDGTRLSIL.

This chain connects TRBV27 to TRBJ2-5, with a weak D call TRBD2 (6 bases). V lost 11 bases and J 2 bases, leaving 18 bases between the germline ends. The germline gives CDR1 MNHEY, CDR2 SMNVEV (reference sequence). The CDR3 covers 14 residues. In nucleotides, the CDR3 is TGTGCCTCCAGGGCCCTAGCGCCTCAAGAGACCCAGTACTTC. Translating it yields CASRALAPQETQYF.

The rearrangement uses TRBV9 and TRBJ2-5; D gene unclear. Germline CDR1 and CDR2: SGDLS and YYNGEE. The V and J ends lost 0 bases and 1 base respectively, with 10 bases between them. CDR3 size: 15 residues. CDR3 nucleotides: TGTGCCAGCAGCGTAGTAGGACGTAGCCAAGAGACCCAGTACTTC. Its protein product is CASSVVGRSQETQYF.

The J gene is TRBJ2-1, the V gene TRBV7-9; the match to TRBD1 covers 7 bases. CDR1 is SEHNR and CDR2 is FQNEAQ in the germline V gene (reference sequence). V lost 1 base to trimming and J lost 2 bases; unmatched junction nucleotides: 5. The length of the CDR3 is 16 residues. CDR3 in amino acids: CASSLGRTGPYNEQFF. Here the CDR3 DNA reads TGTGCCAGCAGCTTAGGACGGACAGGTCCCTACAATGAGCAGTTCTTC.

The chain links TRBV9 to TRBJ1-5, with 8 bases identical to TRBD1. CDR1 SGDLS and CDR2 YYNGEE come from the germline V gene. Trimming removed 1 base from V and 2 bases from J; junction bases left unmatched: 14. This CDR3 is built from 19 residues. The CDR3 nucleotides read TGTGCCAGCAGCGTACGACCGGCAGGGGGCATAGGGGGCAATCAGCCCCAGCATTTT. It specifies CASSVRPAGGIGGNQPQHF.

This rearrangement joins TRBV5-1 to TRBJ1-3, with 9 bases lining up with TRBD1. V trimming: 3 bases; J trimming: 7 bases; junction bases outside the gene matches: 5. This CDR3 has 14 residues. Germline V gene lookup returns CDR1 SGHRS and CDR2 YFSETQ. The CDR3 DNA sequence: TGCGCCAGCAGCTCCCCCGGGACAGGGAACACCATATATTTT. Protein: CASSSPGTGNTIYF.

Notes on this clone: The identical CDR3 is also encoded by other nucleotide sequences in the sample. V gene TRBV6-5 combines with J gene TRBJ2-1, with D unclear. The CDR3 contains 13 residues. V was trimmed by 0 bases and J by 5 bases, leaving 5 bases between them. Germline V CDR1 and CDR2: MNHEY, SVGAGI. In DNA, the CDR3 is TGTGCCAGCAGTTACTCGGGAAACAATGAGCAGTTCTTC. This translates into CASSYSGNNEQFF.

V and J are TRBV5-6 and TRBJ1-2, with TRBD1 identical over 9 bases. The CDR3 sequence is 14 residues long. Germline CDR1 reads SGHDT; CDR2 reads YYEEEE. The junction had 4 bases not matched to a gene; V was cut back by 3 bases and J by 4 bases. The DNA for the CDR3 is TGTGCCAGCAGCTACGGACAGGGGATCTATGGCTACACCTTC. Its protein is CASSYGQGIYGYTF.

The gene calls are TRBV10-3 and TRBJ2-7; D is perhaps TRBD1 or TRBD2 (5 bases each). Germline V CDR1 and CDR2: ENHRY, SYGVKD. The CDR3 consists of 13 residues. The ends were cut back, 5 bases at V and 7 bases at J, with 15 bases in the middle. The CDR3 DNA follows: TGTGCCATCAGTTCCCCTGGGGGAGTAGAGCAGTACTTC. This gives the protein CAISSPGGVEQYF.

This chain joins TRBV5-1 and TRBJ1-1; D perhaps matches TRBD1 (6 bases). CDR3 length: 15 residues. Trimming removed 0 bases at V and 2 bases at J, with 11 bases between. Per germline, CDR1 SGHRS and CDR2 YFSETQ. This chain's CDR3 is CASSLGAGANTEAFF. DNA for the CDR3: TGCGCCAGCAGCTTGGGTGCAGGGGCCAACACTGAAGCTTTCTTT. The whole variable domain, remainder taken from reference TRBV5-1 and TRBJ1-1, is KAGVTQTPRYLIKTRGQQVTLSCSPISGHRSVSWYQQTPGQGLQFLFEYFSETQRNKGNFPGRFSGRQFSNSRSEMNVSTLELGDSALYLCASSLGAGANTEAFFGQGTRLTVV.

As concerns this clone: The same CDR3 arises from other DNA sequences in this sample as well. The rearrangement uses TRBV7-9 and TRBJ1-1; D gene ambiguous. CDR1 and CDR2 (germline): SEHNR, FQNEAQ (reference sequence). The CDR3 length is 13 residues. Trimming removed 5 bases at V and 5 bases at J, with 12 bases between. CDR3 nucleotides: TGTGCCAGCAGCGGGTCCCCAAATACTGAAGCTTTCTTT. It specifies CASSGSPNTEAFF.

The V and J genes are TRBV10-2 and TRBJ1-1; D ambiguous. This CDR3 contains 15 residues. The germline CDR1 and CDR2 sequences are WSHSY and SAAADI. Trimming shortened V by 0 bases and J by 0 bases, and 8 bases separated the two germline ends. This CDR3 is CASSESTPMNTEAFF. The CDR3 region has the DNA TGCGCCAGCAGTGAGTCCACACCCATGAACACTGAAGCTTTCTTT.

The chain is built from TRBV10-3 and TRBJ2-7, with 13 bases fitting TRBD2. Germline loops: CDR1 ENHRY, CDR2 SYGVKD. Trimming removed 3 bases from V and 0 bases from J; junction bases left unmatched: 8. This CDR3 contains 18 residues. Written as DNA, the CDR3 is TGTGCCATCAGTGACCCAGGACTAGCGGGGGCGAGCTCCTACGAGCAGTACTTC. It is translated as CAISDPGLAGASSYEQYF.